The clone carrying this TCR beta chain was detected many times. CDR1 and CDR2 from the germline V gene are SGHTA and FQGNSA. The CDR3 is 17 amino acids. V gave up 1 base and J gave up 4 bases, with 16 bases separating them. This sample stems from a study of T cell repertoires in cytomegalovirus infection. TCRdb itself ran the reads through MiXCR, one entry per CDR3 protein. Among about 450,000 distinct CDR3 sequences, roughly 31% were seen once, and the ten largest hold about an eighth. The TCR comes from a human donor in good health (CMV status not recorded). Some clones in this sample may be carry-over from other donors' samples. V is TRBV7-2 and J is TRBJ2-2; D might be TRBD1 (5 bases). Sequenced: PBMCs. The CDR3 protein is CASSLEGLGHSTGELFF. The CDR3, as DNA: TGTGCCAGCAGCTTAGAGGGCCTCGGACACAGCACCGGGGAGCTGTTTTTT.